Listed below are T cell receptor beta chains from one sample, sequenced in a study of cytomegalovirus exposure and HLA in healthy donors. Here immunoSEQ multiplex PCR was the method, and the copy in TCRdb shows in-frame clones only, minus some. The sample gives around 200,000 clones, roughly 80% of which show up once; 1.6% is in the top ten. Sequenced sample: PBMCs. These receptor sequences come from a man between 45 and 60 years old in good health and CMV-seronegative. The CDR3 runs from the conserved cysteine through the conserved F or W. A D gene is named only where the DNA matches it firmly. Rows may omit the clone size; those that give it use once, few, many or a size class.

V	size	D	J	length	CDR3	DNA
TRBV28	NA	NA	TRBJ1-5	13	CASSLTGFVPQHF	TGTGCCAGCAGTTTAACAGGGTTCGTACCCCAGCATTTT
TRBV11-3	NA	NA	TRBJ2-7	13	CASSLDYSYEQYF	TGTGCCAGCAGCTTAGATTACAGCTACGAGCAGTACTTC
TRBV7-9	NA	NA	TRBJ2-1	17	CSSSLYRNRVAYNEQFF	TGTTCCAGCAGCTTATACAGGAACAGGGTAGCCTACAATGAGCAGTTCTTC
TRBV2	NA	NA	TRBJ1-2	13	CASSRDNNYGYTF	TGTGCCAGCAGCCGGGACAATAACTATGGCTACACCTTC
TRBV9	once	TRBD2	TRBJ2-5	14	CASSRLAGGGTQYF	TGTGCCAGCAGCCGGCTAGCGGGGGGAGGGACCCAGTACTTC
TRBV5-4	NA	TRBD1	TRBJ1-2	16	CASSLVAGQGAHGYTF	TGTGCCAGCAGCTTGGTGGCGGGACAGGGGGCTCATGGCTACACCTTC
TRBV6-5	NA	NA	TRBJ2-7	14	CASSWTDRRVEQYF	TGTGCCAGCAGTTGGACAGATAGAAGGGTCGAGCAGTACTTC
TRBV18	NA	NA	TRBJ2-1	12	CASSHYEDEQFF	TGTGCCAGCTCACACTATGAGGATGAGCAGTTCTTC
TRBV29-1	NA	NA	TRBJ2-7	12	CSVRDNPYEQYF	TGCAGCGTCCGGGACAACCCCTACGAGCAGTACTTC
TRBV4-2	NA	TRBD2	TRBJ2-3	15	CASSLAGASTDTQYF	TGTGCCAGCAGCCTAGCGGGGGCTAGCACAGATACGCAGTATTTT
TRBV7-2	NA	TRBD1	TRBJ1-4	15	CASSVGTGLNEKLFF	TGTGCCAGCAGCGTCGGGACAGGGCTTAATGAAAAACTGTTTTTT
TRBV7-6	NA	NA	TRBJ2-4	13	CASSLGRVNIQYF	TGTGCCAGCAGCTTAGGACGGGTTAACATTCAGTACTTC
TRBV7-2	NA	TRBD2	TRBJ2-7	14	CASSWSGSIREQYF	TGTGCCAGCAGCTGGAGCGGGAGCATCCGCGAGCAGTACTTC